The clone carrying this T cell receptor beta chain was recorded at least ten times. The data are from a study of low-dose radiotherapy and immunotherapy resistance in tumors. Across the study: Fractions of 0.5 Gy went to Cohort 1 every 2 weeks, totaling 6.5 Gy.

Indicated time point: after trial treatment. Treatment meaning: LDRT plus nivolumab, ipilimumab, low-dose cyclophosphamide and aspirin (RACIN trial). Deletions cut 3 bases from V and 2 bases from J, with 5 bases between. This CDR3 is built from 13 residues. Covering alpha and beta chains, TRAV- and TRBV-specific primers were used for the first-strand cDNA. With a constant-region primer and a V-primer adapter, TCRs were subjected to roughly 20 PCR cycles of amplification. One entry per CDR3 protein results from TCRdb running MiXCR on the reads. The table includes approximately 100,000 distinct CDR3 sequences, less than 25% detected once.

The J gene is TRBJ2-1, the V gene TRBV12-3 or TRBV12-4; D remains unclear. The starting material was PBMCs, obtained after low-dose radiotherapy plus immunotherapy. The receptor's source is a male donor with prostate cancer. CDR3 sequence: CASSFIPYNEQFF. CDR3 sequence (DNA): TGTGCCAGCAGTTTTATACCCTACAATGAGCAGTTCTTC.